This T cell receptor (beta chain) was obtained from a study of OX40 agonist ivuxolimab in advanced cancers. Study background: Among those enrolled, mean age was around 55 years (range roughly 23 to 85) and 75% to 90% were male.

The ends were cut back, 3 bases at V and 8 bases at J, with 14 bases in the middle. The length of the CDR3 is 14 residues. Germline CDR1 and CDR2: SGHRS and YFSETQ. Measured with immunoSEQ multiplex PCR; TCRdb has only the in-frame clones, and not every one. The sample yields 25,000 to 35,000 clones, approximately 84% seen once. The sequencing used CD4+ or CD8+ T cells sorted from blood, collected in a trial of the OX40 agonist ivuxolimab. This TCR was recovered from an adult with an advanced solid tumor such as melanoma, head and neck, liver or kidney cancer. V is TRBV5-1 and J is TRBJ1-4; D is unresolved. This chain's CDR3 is CASSYKPEGEKLFF. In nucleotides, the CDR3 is TGCGCCAGCAGCTACAAGCCAGAAGGGGAAAAACTGTTTTTT.